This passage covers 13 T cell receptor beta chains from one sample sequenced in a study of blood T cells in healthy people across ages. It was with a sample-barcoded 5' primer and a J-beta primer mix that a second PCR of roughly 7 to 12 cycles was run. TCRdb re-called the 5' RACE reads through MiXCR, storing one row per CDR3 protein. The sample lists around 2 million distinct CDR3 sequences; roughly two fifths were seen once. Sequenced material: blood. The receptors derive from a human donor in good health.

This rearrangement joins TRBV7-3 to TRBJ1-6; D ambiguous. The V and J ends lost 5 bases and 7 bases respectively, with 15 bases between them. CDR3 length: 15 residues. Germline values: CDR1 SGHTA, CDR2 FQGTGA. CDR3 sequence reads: CASSPSGPGNSPLHF. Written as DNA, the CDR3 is TGTGCCAGCAGCCCGTCGGGCCCTGGGAATTCACCCCTCCACTTT. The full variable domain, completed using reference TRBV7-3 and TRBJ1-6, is GAGVSQTPSNKVTEKGKYVELRCDPISGHTALYWYRQSLGQGPEFLIYFQGTGAADDSGLPNDRFFAVRPEGSVSTLKIQRTERGDSAVYLCASSPSGPGNSPLHFGNGTRLTVT.

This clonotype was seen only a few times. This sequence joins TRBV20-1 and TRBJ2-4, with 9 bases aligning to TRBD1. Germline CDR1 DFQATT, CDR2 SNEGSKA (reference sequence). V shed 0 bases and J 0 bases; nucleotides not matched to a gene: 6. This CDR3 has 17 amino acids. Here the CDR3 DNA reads TGCAGTGCTAGAGAGGGACAGGGACCAATAGCCAAAAACATTCAGTACTTC. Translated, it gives CSAREGQGPIAKNIQYF.

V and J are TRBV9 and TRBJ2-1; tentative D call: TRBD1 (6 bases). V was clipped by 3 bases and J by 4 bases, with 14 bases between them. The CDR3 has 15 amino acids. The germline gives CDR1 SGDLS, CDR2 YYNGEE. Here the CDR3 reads CASSDKGDGYNEQFF. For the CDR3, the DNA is TGTGCCAGCAGCGATAAGGGGGACGGGTACAATGAGCAGTTCTTC. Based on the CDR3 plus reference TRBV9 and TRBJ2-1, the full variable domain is DSGVTQTPKHLITATGQRVTLRCSPRSGDLSVYWYQQSLDQGLQFLIQYYNGEERAKGNILERFSAQQFPDLHSELNLSSLELGDSALYFCASSDKGDGYNEQFFGPGTRLTVL.

CDR3 sequence: CASSPGQGVFQPQHF. Written as DNA, the CDR3 is TGCGCCAGCAGCCCGGGACAGGGGGTTTTTCAGCCCCAGCATTTT. J is TRBJ1-5 and V is TRBV4-3, with 11 bases identical to TRBD1. J lost 6 bases, V lost 4 bases, and 5 bases had no gene match. The CDR3 has 15 residues. CDR1 LGHNA and CDR2 YSLEER come from the germline V gene.

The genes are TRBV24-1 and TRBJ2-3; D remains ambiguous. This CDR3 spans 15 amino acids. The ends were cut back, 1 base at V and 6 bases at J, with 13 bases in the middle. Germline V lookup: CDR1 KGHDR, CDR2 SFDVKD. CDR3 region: CATSDFPRTSDTQYF. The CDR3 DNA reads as TGTGCCACCAGTGATTTCCCTCGGACCTCCGATACGCAGTATTTT.

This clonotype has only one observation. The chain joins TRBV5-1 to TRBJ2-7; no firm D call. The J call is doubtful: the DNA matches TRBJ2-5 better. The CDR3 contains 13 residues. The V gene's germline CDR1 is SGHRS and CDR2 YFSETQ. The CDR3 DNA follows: TGCGCCAGCGTTTCAATACCCGGTGAGACCCAGTACTTC. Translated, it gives CASVSIPGETQYF.

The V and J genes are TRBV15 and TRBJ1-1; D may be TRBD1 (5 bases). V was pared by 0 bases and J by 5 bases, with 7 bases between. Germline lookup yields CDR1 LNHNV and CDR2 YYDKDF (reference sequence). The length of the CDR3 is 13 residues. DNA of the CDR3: TGTGCCACCAGCAGAGAGGGGGGGACTGAAGCTTTCTTT. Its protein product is CATSREGGTEAFF.

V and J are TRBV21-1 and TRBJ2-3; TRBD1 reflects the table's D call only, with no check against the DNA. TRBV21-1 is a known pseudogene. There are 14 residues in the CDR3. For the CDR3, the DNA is TGTGCCAGCAGCACCGGACACCCCTGGGATACGCAGTATTTT. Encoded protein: CASSTGHPWDTQYF.

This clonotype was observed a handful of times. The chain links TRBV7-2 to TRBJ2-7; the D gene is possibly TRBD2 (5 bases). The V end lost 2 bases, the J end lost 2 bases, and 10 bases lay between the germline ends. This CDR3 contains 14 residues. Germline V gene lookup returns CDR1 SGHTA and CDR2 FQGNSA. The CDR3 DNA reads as TGTGCCAGCAGCTTAAACGGGAAGGCCTACGAGCAGTACTTC. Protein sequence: CASSLNGKAYEQYF. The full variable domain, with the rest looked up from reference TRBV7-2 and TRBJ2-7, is GAGVSQSPSNKVTEKGKDVELRCDPISGHTALYWYRQSLGQGLEFLIYFQGNSAPDKSGLPSDRFSAERTGGSVSTLTIQRTQQEDSAVYLCASSLNGKAYEQYFGPGTRLTVT.

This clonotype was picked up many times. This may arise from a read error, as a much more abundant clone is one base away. CDR3 protein: CASSSLGQWARMNTEAFF. The CDR3 DNA sequence: TGTGCCAGCAGTTCTTTAGGACAGTGGGCAAGAATGAACACTGAAGCTTTCTTT. The chain joins TRBV28 to TRBJ1-1, with TRBD1 as a possible D gene (6 bases). The CDR3 extends over 18 amino acids. Germline V gene sequence: CDR1 MDHEN, CDR2 SYDVKM. V was shortened by 4 bases and J by 0 bases, with 21 bases between the two germline ends.

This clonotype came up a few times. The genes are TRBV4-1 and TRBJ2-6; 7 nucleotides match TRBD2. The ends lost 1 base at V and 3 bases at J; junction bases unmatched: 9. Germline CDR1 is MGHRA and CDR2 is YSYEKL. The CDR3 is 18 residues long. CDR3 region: CASSQGRQRGGGANVLTF. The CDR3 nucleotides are TGCGCCAGCAGCCAAGGACGTCAGCGGGGCGGTGGGGCCAACGTCCTGACTTTC.

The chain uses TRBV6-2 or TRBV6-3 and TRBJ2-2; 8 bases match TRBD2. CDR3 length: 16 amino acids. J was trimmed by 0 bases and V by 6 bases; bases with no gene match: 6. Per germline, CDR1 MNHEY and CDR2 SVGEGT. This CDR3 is CASREERGTNTGELFF. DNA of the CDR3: TGTGCCAGCAGGGAAGAGCGGGGGACGAACACCGGGGAGCTGTTTTTT.

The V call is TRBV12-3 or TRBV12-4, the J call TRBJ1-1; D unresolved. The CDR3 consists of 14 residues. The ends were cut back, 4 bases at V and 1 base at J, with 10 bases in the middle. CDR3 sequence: CASSSQASNTEAFF. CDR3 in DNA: TGTGCCAGCAGTTCCCAAGCTTCGAACACTGAAGCTTTCTTT.